This T cell receptor (beta chain) was identified in a study of blood T cell repertoires in COVID-19. Study-level information: The United States, Italy and Spain were the sources of the acute and convalescent COVID-19 samples. Sources were T cells, B-cell-depleted T cells, or PBMCs; the material itself was cDNA or gDNA.

Per the original methods: Reference gene primer amplification gave estimated nucleated cell counts. Produced via immunoSEQ multiplex PCR; TCRdb's table is partial and in-frame only. V, J and clone size were drawn from that table, and D and trimming were deduced from the DNA. The top ten hold 2.4% of the sample, which has about 150,000 clones, approximately 90% seen once. This clone was detected only once. This CDR3 is built from 15 residues. The trim removed 0 bases at V and 5 bases at J, leaving 4 bases unmatched. CDR1 and CDR2 (germline): MNHEY, SVGAGI. The source material was peripheral blood. V is TRBV6-5 and J is TRBJ1-5; 7 nucleotides line up with TRBD1. The clonotype comes from a woman in her 70s with acute or convalescent COVID-19. The CDR3 DNA is TGTGCCAGCAGTTACTCGATCACAGGGGATCAGCCCCAGCATTTT. Translation: CASSYSITGDQPQHF.